This TCR beta chain was identified in a study of shared clonotypes between healthy human individuals. V was pared by 1 base and J by 0 bases, with 7 bases between. CDR3 length equals 15 residues. Looked up from germline, CDR1 is SGHVS and CDR2 is FQNEAQ. Clones were read by immunoSEQ multiplex PCR, and TCRdb kept only the in-frame ones, dropping some. The table shows roughly 2 million clones, with roughly 94% occurring only once. Naive CD8 cells comprised CD45RO-negative, CCR7-positively selected cells, excluding terminally differentiated effector memory CD45RA+ cells. Sequenced sample: naive CD8+ T cells sorted from blood. The sequence was collected from a man younger than 35 in good health. V gene TRBV7-8 combines with J gene TRBJ1-3; D unresolved. The CDR3, as DNA: TGTGCCAGCAGCTTAGGGATGAGCTCTGGAAACACCATATATTTT. Translation: CASSLGMSSGNTIYF.